This T cell receptor beta chain is from a study of cytomegalovirus exposure and HLA in healthy donors. Background on the study: Samples from HLA-typed donors yielded around 85 million unique TCRs in an early data release.

Study-level points and caveats: In the analysis, some V segments, TRBV6-2 and TRBV6-3 included, were excluded as indistinguishable.

The PCR employed 60 Vbeta primers together with 13 Jbeta primers. The data were produced by immunoSEQ multiplex PCR, yet TCRdb's version contains in-frame clones alone and is incomplete. The profile shows roughly 120,000 clones, 80% to 85% of them singletons. While unrecorded immune exposures were likely, the donors were nominally healthy when sampled. On this clone itself: Its cognate antigen is unknown.

The ends were cut back, 3 bases at V and 7 bases at J, with 12 bases in the middle. Per germline, CDR1 KGHSH and CDR2 LQKENI. The CDR3 runs 13 residues. This chain uses TRBV18 with TRBJ1-1, with D possibly being TRBD1 (6 bases). Sequencing was done on a sample of PBMCs. The clonotype was recovered from a middle-aged woman in good health and CMV-seronegative. The CDR3 DNA reads TGTGCCAGCTCACCGAGGTTAGGGGGTGAAGCTTTCTTT. It codes for CASSPRLGGEAFF.